This T cell receptor (beta chain) was sequenced for a study of T cells in tuberculosis. The method was immunoSEQ multiplex PCR; TCRdb's version includes in-frame clones alone and lacks a portion of them. The sample has nearly 60,000 clones, around 90% seen once. Cells were sorted from thawed PBMC rested overnight and stained with GMM-loaded CD1B tetramer, viability dye and anti-CD3. The lipid loaded on the CD1B tetramers was C32 glucose monomycolate from Rhodococcus equi. CD14-expressing monocytes were removed from PBMC before cryopreservation and sorting. From each donor, around 100,000 tetramer-negative cells were sorted. The V end lost 4 bases, the J end lost 4 bases, and 11 bases lay between the germline ends. The CDR3 runs 13 residues. Germline-derived CDR1 and CDR2 are MGHRA and YSYEKL.

The chain links TRBV4-1 to TRBJ2-7, with D maybe TRBD2 (5 bases). The receptor was derived from an adult woman with latent tuberculosis. The sample was CD1b-GMM tetramer-negative cells sorted from PBMCs. CDR3 in amino acids: CASSPTGEYEQYF. CDR3 sequence (DNA): TGCGCCAGCAGCCCTACCGGGGAGTACGAGCAGTACTTC.